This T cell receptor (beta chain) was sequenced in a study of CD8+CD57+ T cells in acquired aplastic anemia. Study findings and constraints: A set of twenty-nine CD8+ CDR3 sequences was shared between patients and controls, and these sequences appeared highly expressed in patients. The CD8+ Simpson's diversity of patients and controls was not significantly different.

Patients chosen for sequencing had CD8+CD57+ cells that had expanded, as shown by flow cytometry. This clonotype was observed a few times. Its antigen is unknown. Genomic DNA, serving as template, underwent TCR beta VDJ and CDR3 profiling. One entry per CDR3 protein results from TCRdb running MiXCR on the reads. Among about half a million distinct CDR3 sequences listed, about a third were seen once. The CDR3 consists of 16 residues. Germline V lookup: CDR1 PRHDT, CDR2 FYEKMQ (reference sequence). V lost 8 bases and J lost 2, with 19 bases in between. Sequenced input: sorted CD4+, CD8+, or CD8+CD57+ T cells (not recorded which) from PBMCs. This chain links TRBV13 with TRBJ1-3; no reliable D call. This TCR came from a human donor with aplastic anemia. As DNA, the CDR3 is TGTGCCAGCGGTTTGGTGGGGAACCCTCCTGGAAACACCATATATTTT. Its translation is CASGLVGNPPGNTIYF.